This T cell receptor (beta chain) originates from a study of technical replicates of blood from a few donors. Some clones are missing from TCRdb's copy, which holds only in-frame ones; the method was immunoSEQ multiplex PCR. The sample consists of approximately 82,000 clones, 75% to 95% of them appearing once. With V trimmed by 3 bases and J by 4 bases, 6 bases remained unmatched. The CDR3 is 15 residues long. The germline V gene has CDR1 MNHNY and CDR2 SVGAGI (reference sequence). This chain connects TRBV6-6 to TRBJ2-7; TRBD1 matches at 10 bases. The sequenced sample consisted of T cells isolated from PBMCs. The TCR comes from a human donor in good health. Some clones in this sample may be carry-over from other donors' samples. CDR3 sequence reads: CASSYTGTGVYEQYF. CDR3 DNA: TGTGCCAGCAGTTATACCGGGACAGGGGTATACGAGCAGTACTTC.